A selection of T cell receptor beta chains follows, all from one sample in a study of CD8 T cells in ankylosing spondylitis. TCRdb re-called the 5' RACE reads through MiXCR, storing one row per CDR3 protein. This table holds 700,000 to 1,000,000 distinct CDR3 sequences, about 12% found once. Sequenced input: blood, either unsorted or a sorted T cell fraction (not recorded which). The receptors derive from a male donor with ankylosing spondylitis. Each CDR3 is given with its conserved first and last residue. Fields, in order: V gene, CDR3 protein.

TRBV12-3/TRBV12-4	CASSDRDGNNEQFF
TRBV4-2	CASTSGGTDTQYF
TRBV20-1	CSAIAGRPEQYF
TRBV4-2	CASSPRGWGGDTQYF
TRBV30	CAWSGKGRSSYNEQFF
TRBV28	CASSFVLKYNSPLHF
TRBV4-2	CASSQAEDRGPDTQYF
TRBV2	CASSDGVGHPGELFF
TRBV20-1	CSASRGITEAFF
TRBV7-3	CASSLLQRAHEQYF
TRBV7-6	CASSLDSGIQYF
TRBV6-1	CASSPPGQGNTEAFF
TRBV7-9	CASSSGGLRETQYF
TRBV20-1	CSARGSQGNQPQHF
TRBV7-3	CASSLGGSRLYEQYF
TRBV20-1	CSAKTAANYGYTF
TRBV25-1	CASSWTGLDGYTF
TRBV20-1	CSATLAGGPYNEQFF
TRBV29-1	CSVDHGSGGAGRETQYF
TRBV5-1	CASSLVGGGPSDEQFF
TRBV12-3/TRBV12-4	CASSFWDSNQPQHF
TRBV11-2	CASSPLPRGGYEQYF
TRBV6-1	CASTYYTYGYTF
TRBV7-2	CASSYRTMNTGELFF
TRBV30	CAWSGRRLSSGANVLTF
TRBV12-3/TRBV12-4	CASSTRVAEAFF
TRBV24-1	CATSVSASGTSGRAGKNEQFF
TRBV10-3	CAISAQAAPTYNEQFF
TRBV6-5	CASSYYFTGMYNEQFF
TRBV6-1	CASSELGTFAMNTEAFF
TRBV7-2	CASSSRTDSPLHF
TRBV27	CASRLLAVGYNEQFF
TRBV28	CASSLLHRAGDEQYF
TRBV12-3/TRBV12-4	CASSFGRGLGETQYF
TRBV7-7	CASSSGTGNLAGELFF
TRBV20-1	CSARVLSSVDTQYF
TRBV7-9	CASSSQGQSNQPQHF